The rows below give T cell receptor beta chains drawn from one sample of a study of CD8+CD57+ T cells in acquired aplastic anemia. TCRdb reprocessed the reads via MiXCR and lists one record per CDR3 protein. The sample has about 98,000 distinct CDR3 sequences, around 62% seen once. Sequencing was done on a sample of sorted CD4+, CD8+, or CD8+CD57+ T cells (not recorded which) from PBMCs. The origin of the receptors is a human donor with aplastic anemia. Each CDR3 is given with its conserved first and last residue. A D gene is named only where the DNA matches it firmly. Expanded clones are given a class, and other clones once, few, many or no size at all.

V gene: TRBV15; D gene: TRBD1; clone size: NA; J gene: TRBJ2-7; CDR3 DNA: TGTGCCACCTCGACAGGGGTATCCTACGAGCAGTACTTC; CDR3 protein: CATSTGVSYEQYF
V gene: TRBV5-4; D gene: NA; clone size: NA; J gene: TRBJ1-2; CDR3 DNA: TGTGCCAGCAGCTTGGAAAGTTCCGGGGACTATGGCTACACCTTC; CDR3 protein: CASSLESSGDYGYTF
V gene: TRBV19; D gene: TRBD2; clone size: NA; J gene: TRBJ2-1; CDR3 DNA: TGTGCCAGTAGCCCCTCTAGCGGGAAACACAATGAGCAGTTCTTC; CDR3 protein: CASSPSSGKHNEQFF
V gene: TRBV29-1; D gene: TRBD2; clone size: NA; J gene: TRBJ2-7; CDR3 DNA: TGCAGCGTAGTACTAGCGGGGAGCTCCTACGAGCAGTACTTC; CDR3 protein: CSVVLAGSSYEQYF
V gene: TRBV6-1; D gene: NA; clone size: NA; J gene: TRBJ2-5; CDR3 DNA: TGTGCCAGCAGTGAATTCGGGGGGCGCACCCGGTACCAAGAGACCCAGTACTTC; CDR3 protein: CASSEFGGRTRYQETQYF
V gene: TRBV20-1; D gene: TRBD1; clone size: NA; J gene: TRBJ1-6; CDR3 DNA: TGCAGTGCAAAGGACAGGGGAATCTCCTATAATTCACCCCTCCACTTT; CDR3 protein: CSAKDRGISYNSPLHF
V gene: TRBV29-1; D gene: NA; clone size: NA; J gene: TRBJ2-3; CDR3 DNA: TGCAGCGTTGAGGTCGGAATAAGCACAGATACGCAGTATTTT; CDR3 protein: CSVEVGISTDTQYF
V gene: TRBV20-1; D gene: TRBD2; clone size: NA; J gene: TRBJ2-7; CDR3 DNA: TGCAGTGCGACCGGGACTAGTAACCACGAGCAGTACTTC; CDR3 protein: CSATGTSNHEQYF
V gene: TRBV12-5; D gene: NA; clone size: NA; J gene: TRBJ2-1; CDR3 DNA: TGTGCTAGTGGTTACAGTTACAATGAGCAGTTCTTC; CDR3 protein: CASGYSYNEQFF
V gene: TRBV10-3; D gene: TRBD2; clone size: few; J gene: TRBJ2-7; CDR3 DNA: TGTGCCATCAGTGAGTCGGCTAGCGGCGTCTACGAGCAGTACTTC; CDR3 protein: CAISESASGVYEQYF
V gene: TRBV20-1; D gene: NA; clone size: NA; J gene: TRBJ2-3; CDR3 DNA: TGCAGTGCCGAAGAGTCAACCACAGATACGCAGTATTTT; CDR3 protein: CSAEESTTDTQYF
V gene: TRBV19; D gene: NA; clone size: NA; J gene: TRBJ1-5; CDR3 DNA: TGTGCCAGTAGTATCCCAGGGTTGCGCAATCAGCCCCAGCATTTT; CDR3 protein: CASSIPGLRNQPQHF
V gene: TRBV10-3; D gene: NA; clone size: once; J gene: TRBJ1-2; CDR3 DNA: TGTGCCATCCCCACGACGAGGGGCTATGGCTACACCTTC; CDR3 protein: CAIPTTRGYGYTF
V gene: TRBV9; D gene: TRBD2; clone size: NA; J gene: TRBJ2-7; CDR3 DNA: TGTGCCAGCAGCTTAGGACTAGCGGGAGGGGGCGAGCAGTACTTC; CDR3 protein: CASSLGLAGGGEQYF
V gene: TRBV7-2; D gene: NA; clone size: NA; J gene: TRBJ2-1; CDR3 DNA: TGTGCCGGCGGGGCTCCATTCAATGAGCAGTTCTTC; CDR3 protein: CAGGAPFNEQFF
V gene: TRBV2; D gene: NA; clone size: NA; J gene: TRBJ2-3; CDR3 DNA: TGTGCCAGCAACGGGCAGAACCGCATCAGAGATACGCAGTATTTT; CDR3 protein: CASNGQNRIRDTQYF
V gene: TRBV9; D gene: TRBD2; clone size: NA; J gene: TRBJ2-5; CDR3 DNA: TGTGCCAGCAGTCGTTTTAGCGGGGATCAGGAGACCCAGTACTTC; CDR3 protein: CASSRFSGDQETQYF
V gene: TRBV10-3; D gene: NA; clone size: NA; J gene: TRBJ1-2; CDR3 DNA: TGTGCCAGCAGTTACGGGGTGGGCTACACCTTC; CDR3 protein: CASSYGVGYTF
V gene: TRBV4-2; D gene: NA; clone size: many; J gene: TRBJ2-1; CDR3 DNA: TGTGCCAGCAGCCAAGATCCCAATGAGCAGTTCTTC; CDR3 protein: CASSQDPNEQFF
V gene: TRBV20-1; D gene: TRBD1; clone size: NA; J gene: TRBJ1-2; CDR3 DNA: TGCAGTGCTAGAGAGGGGACAGAAGACTATGGCTACACCTTC; CDR3 protein: CSAREGTEDYGYTF
V gene: TRBV7-9; D gene: NA; clone size: NA; J gene: TRBJ2-7; CDR3 DNA: TGTGCCAGCAGCTTATTTTTCTACGAGCAGTACTTC; CDR3 protein: CASSLFFYEQYF
V gene: TRBV2; D gene: NA; clone size: many; J gene: TRBJ1-5; CDR3 DNA: TGTGCCAGCACTATCACCCCGGCGGGAGGGGGCAATCAGCCCCAGCATTTT; CDR3 protein: CASTITPAGGGNQPQHF